These 16 T cell receptor beta chains came from one sample sequenced in a study of blood T cell repertoires in COVID-19. Sequenced by immunoSEQ multiplex PCR; TCRdb stores in-frame clones only, minus some. The top ten hold 5.8% of the sample, which has 72,000 or so clones, over 80% seen once. Sequencing input: peripheral blood. The receptors stem from a man aged 50 to 60 with active COVID-19.

The chain's CDR3 is CASSHVNDRGNTEAFF. CDR3 bases: TGCGCCAGCAGCCACGTGAATGACAGGGGGAACACTGAAGCTTTCTTT. The chain joins TRBV4-3 to TRBJ1-1; 8 nucleotides match TRBD1. In germline, CDR1 is LGHNA, CDR2 YSLEER. This CDR3 contains 16 residues. The junction had 7 bases not matched to a gene; V was cut back by 3 bases and J by 1 base.

This clone was observed a few times. This chain uses TRBV7-8 with TRBJ1-6, with D perhaps matching TRBD1 (5 bases). Germline V gene sequence: CDR1 SGHVS, CDR2 FQNEAQ. The germline V and J ends were trimmed by 5 bases and 7 bases, with 6 bases remaining between them. The CDR3 covers 12 residues. The DNA for the CDR3 is TGTGCCAGCAGCGCAGGGAATTCACCCCTCCACTTT. It is translated as CASSAGNSPLHF.

This rearrangement joins TRBV19 to TRBJ1-4; D not resolved. Germline assignment: CDR1 LNHDA and CDR2 SQIVND (reference sequence). V lost 3 bases, J lost 0 bases, and 11 bases lay in between. The CDR3 covers 16 residues. The CDR3 protein is CASSIIHVATNEKLFF. The DNA for the CDR3 is TGTGCCAGTAGTATTATACATGTGGCAACTAATGAAAAACTGTTTTTT.

The chain uses TRBV29-1 and TRBJ2-5, with TRBD2 as a possible D gene (5 bases). The CDR3 contains 13 residues. The germline V gene encodes CDR1 SQVTM and CDR2 ANQGSEA. V lost 3 bases, J lost 5 bases, and 13 bases lay in between. DNA of the CDR3: TGCAGCGTTGAGCCCCTAGCAGCGGAGACCCAGTACTTC. Residues: CSVEPLAAETQYF.

The chain has TRBV5-4 and TRBJ2-6, with D hard to call. Per germline, CDR1 SGHNT and CDR2 YYREEE (reference sequence). V lost 0 bases to trimming and J lost 2 bases, with 3 bases between them. The CDR3 length is 14 residues. Here the CDR3 reads CASSLAAGANVLTF. In DNA form, the CDR3 reads TGTGCCAGCAGCTTGGCCGCTGGGGCCAACGTCCTGACTTTC.

This chain links TRBV3-1 (or the pseudogene TRBV3-2) with TRBJ2-3, with 9 bases that match TRBD1. Germline CDR1 and CDR2: LGHDT and YNNKEL (reference sequence). Trimming at V came to 4 bases and at J to 14 bases, leaving 7 bases not matched to a gene. There are 12 residues in the CDR3. The CDR3 reads CASSPWGQGVYF. The CDR3 DNA reads as TGTGCCAGCAGCCCCTGGGGACAGGGCGTGTATTTT.

The chain uses TRBV7-2 and TRBJ2-5, with TRBD1 matching 8 bases. The CDR3 sequence is 17 residues long. The germline V gene encodes CDR1 SGHTA and CDR2 FQGNSA. V shed 4 bases and J 5 bases; nucleotides not matched to a gene: 15. CDR3 in DNA: TGTGCCAGCAGCTACGGACAGGGTGGGAGCTTTGGGGAGACCCAGTACTTC. Amino acid sequence: CASSYGQGGSFGETQYF.

The V and J genes are TRBV28 and TRBJ2-7; 11 nucleotides match TRBD2. Germline-derived CDR1 and CDR2 are MDHEN and SYDVKM. Losses at the gene ends were 5 bases for V and 4 bases for J; bases not matched to a gene: 10. The CDR3 loop spans 16 amino acids. CDR3 coding DNA: TGTGCCAGCAGTCCCCCTTTAGCGGGGGGGCTATACGAGCAGTACTTC. Its translation: CASSPPLAGGLYEQYF.

This clone is medium-sized in the sample. The CDR3 coding sequence is TGTGCCAGTAGTAGGCGGGAGGGATTAAATTGGCAGTTCTTC. Residues: CASSRREGLNWQFF. The J gene is TRBJ2-1, the V gene TRBV19; 9 nucleotides match TRBD2. V was clipped by 4 bases and J by 12 bases; unmatched bases: 10. Germline V gene sequence: CDR1 LNHDA, CDR2 SQIVND (reference sequence). The CDR3 contains 14 residues.

The CDR3 DNA is TGTGCCAGCAGCTTCCAGGGGAACACTGAAGCTTTCTTT. This encodes CASSFQGNTEAFF. This sequence joins TRBV7-9 and TRBJ1-1; weak D call: TRBD1 (5 bases). Germline V gene sequence: CDR1 SEHNR, CDR2 FQNEAQ (reference sequence). V was trimmed by 3 bases and J by 1 base, leaving 6 bases between them. This CDR3 spans 13 amino acids. Full variable domain (outside the CDR3, taken from reference TRBV7-9 and TRBJ1-1): DTGVSQNPRHKITKRGQNVTFRCDPISEHNRLYWYRQTLGQGPEFLTYFQNEAQLEKSRLLSDRFSAERPKGSFSTLEIQRTEQGDSAMYLCASSFQGNTEAFFGQGTRLTVV.

The chain recombines TRBV7-3 with TRBJ1-5; 10 nucleotides match TRBD1. Trimming removed 4 bases from V and 7 bases from J; junction bases left unmatched: 1. Germline CDR1 reads SGHTA; CDR2 reads FQGTGA. There are 13 residues in the CDR3. In DNA form, the CDR3 reads TGTGCCAGCAGCTCGGACAGGGGGCAGCCCCAGCATTTT. Translation gives CASSSDRGQPQHF.

This clone came up once. This chain links TRBV28 with TRBJ2-1; tentatively, D is TRBD1 (6 bases). This CDR3 contains 12 residues. Trimming cost V 8 bases and J 3 bases, with 8 bases left between them. Germline CDR1 and CDR2: MDHEN and SYDVKM. The CDR3 region has the DNA TGTGCCAGCGCAGGGGTCTACAATGAGCAGTTCTTC. Translated, it gives CASAGVYNEQFF.

This chain connects TRBV5-4 to TRBJ2-1, with D uncertain. Germline V gives CDR1 SGHNT, CDR2 YYREEE (reference sequence). CDR3 size: 13 residues. Trimming stripped 2 bases from V and 5 bases from J, with 8 bases between. The CDR3 sequence: CASSFTLHNEQFF. The CDR3 DNA follows: TGTGCCAGCAGCTTTACATTACACAATGAGCAGTTCTTC. Supplemented by reference TRBV5-4 and TRBJ2-1, the full variable domain reads ETGVTQSPTHLIKTRGQQVTLRCSSQSGHNTVSWYQQALGQGPQFIFQYYREEENGRGNFPPRFSGLQFPNYSSELNVNALELDDSALYLCASSFTLHNEQFFGPGTRLTVL.

This chain joins TRBV28 and TRBJ2-1; possible D gene TRBD2, 6 bases. The length of the CDR3 is 17 residues. Trimming shortened V by 5 bases and J by 1 base, and 18 bases separated the two germline ends. CDR1 and CDR2 (germline): MDHEN, SYDVKM. The CDR3 DNA reads as TGTGCCAGCAGTAGCCCCGGGACTCCAAAATCCTACAATGAGCAGTTCTTC. This encodes CASSSPGTPKSYNEQFF. Filled out from reference TRBV28 and TRBJ2-1, the complete variable domain reads DVKVTQSSRYLVKRTGEKVFLECVQDMDHENMFWYRQDPGLGLRLIYFSYDVKMKEKGDIPEGYSVSREKKERFSLILESASTNQTSMYLCASSSPGTPKSYNEQFFGPGTRLTVL.

J is TRBJ1-1 and V is TRBV5-6; D perhaps matches TRBD1 (5 bases). Germline CDR1 SGHDT, CDR2 YYEEEE. This CDR3 comprises 15 residues. V lost 1 base, J lost 0 bases, and 10 bases lay in between. The CDR3: CASSLRGTVNTEAFF. CDR3 bases: TGTGCCAGCAGCTTGCGGGGGACGGTGAACACTGAAGCTTTCTTT.

The genes are TRBV16 and TRBJ2-3; D is undetermined. The CDR3 extends over 14 amino acids. The ends were cut back, 1 base at V and 3 bases at J, with 8 bases in the middle. Germline CDR1 reads KGHSY; CDR2 reads FQNENV. The CDR3 DNA is TGTGCCAGCAGCCAATATGGAGAAACAGATACGCAGTATTTT. It specifies CASSQYGETDTQYF.